These 10 T cell receptor beta chains were all obtained from the same sample, sequenced in a study of OX40 agonist ivuxolimab in advanced cancers. This table comes from immunoSEQ multiplex PCR, and its TCRdb copy is limited to in-frame clones, with some not included. The sample has about 17,000 clones, about 88% seen once. The sequenced sample was CD4+ or CD8+ T cells sorted from blood, obtained in a trial of the OX40 agonist ivuxolimab. The receptors here all came from an adult with an advanced solid tumor such as melanoma, head and neck, liver or kidney cancer.

The chain couples TRBV5-1 to TRBJ2-5, with D possibly called TRBD1 or TRBD2 (6 bases each). The CDR3 is 14 amino acids. Trimming pared 0 bases from V and 4 bases from J, leaving 10 bases between. The V gene's germline CDR1 is SGHRS and CDR2 YFSETQ. The CDR3 sequence is CASSLEGGAETQYF. CDR3 nucleotides: TGCGCCAGCAGCTTGGAGGGGGGAGCAGAGACCCAGTACTTC.

The chain has TRBV6-6 and TRBJ2-7; D might be TRBD1 (5 bases). This CDR3 spans 11 amino acids. Trimming removed 5 bases at V and 5 bases at J, with 7 bases between. Germline V gene data show CDR1 as MNHNY and CDR2 as SVGAGI (reference sequence). CDR3 in DNA: TGTGCCAGCAGTCAACAGGACGAGCAGTACTTC. Amino acid sequence: CASSQQDEQYF.

CDR3 protein: CASSIPSEQETQYF. The CDR3 DNA follows: TGTGCCAGCAGCATACCTTCGGAGCAAGAGACCCAGTACTTC. The chain uses TRBV13 and TRBJ2-5; unclear D gene. V was trimmed by 5 bases and J by 2 bases, leaving 12 bases between them. CDR1 PRHDT and CDR2 FYEKMQ come from the germline V gene (reference sequence). The CDR3 extends over 14 amino acids.

V usage is TRBV7-3 and J usage is TRBJ2-1; D remains ambiguous. This CDR3 contains 13 residues. V was shortened by 4 bases and J by 6 bases, with 10 bases between the two germline ends. From germline, CDR1 is SGHTA and CDR2 FQGTGA. The CDR3 here is CASSSDPSNEQFF. The CDR3 DNA follows: TGTGCCAGCAGCTCCGACCCGTCCAATGAGCAGTTCTTC.

The chain uses TRBV9 and TRBJ2-2, with no clear D. The CDR3 contains 12 residues. The V and J ends lost 2 bases and 6 bases respectively, with 5 bases between them. CDR1 and CDR2 from the germline V gene are SGDLS and YYNGEE. The CDR3 DNA follows: TGTGCCAGCAGCGTCCTGTCCGGGGAGCTGTTTTTT. The encoded protein is CASSVLSGELFF. The whole variable domain, remainder taken from reference TRBV9 and TRBJ2-2, is DSGVTQTPKHLITATGQRVTLRCSPRSGDLSVYWYQQSLDQGLQFLIQYYNGEERAKGNILERFSAQQFPDLHSELNLSSLELGDSALYFCASSVLSGELFFGEGSRLTVL.

V is TRBV16 and J is TRBJ1-3; possible D gene TRBD1, 5 bases. Trimming pared 4 bases from V and 1 base from J, leaving 8 bases between. Looked up from germline, CDR1 is KGHSY and CDR2 is FQNENV. The CDR3 is 14 amino acids. The CDR3 reads CASSPEGSGNTIYF. The CDR3 DNA reads as TGTGCCAGCAGCCCGGAGGGGTCTGGAAACACCATATATTTT. Filled out from reference TRBV16 and TRBJ1-3, the complete variable domain reads GEEVAQTPKHLVRGEGQKAKLYCAPIKGHSYVFWYQQVLKNEFKFLISFQNENVFDETGMPKERFSAKCLPNSPCSLEIQATKLEDSAVYFCASSPEGSGNTIYFGEGSWLTVV.

The V gene is TRBV2, the J gene TRBJ1-6; D is undetermined. Looked up from germline, CDR1 is SNHLY and CDR2 is FYNNEI. This CDR3 comprises 17 residues. The V gene lost 6 bases and the J gene lost 5 bases, with 20 bases spanning the gap. The CDR3 loop reads CASRPRRVGFNNSPLHF. The CDR3 DNA reads as TGTGCCAGCAGACCTAGACGGGTGGGCTTTAATAATTCACCCCTCCACTTT.

The V call is TRBV7-8, the J call TRBJ1-2; 7 nucleotides match TRBD1. CDR1 and CDR2 from the germline V gene are SGHVS and FQNEAQ. V shed 5 bases and J 4 bases; nucleotides not matched to a gene: 7. The CDR3 sequence is 14 residues long. CDR3 residues: CASSTGQPFYGYTF. The CDR3 nucleotides read TGTGCCAGCAGCACGGGACAGCCTTTCTATGGCTACACCTTC.

This chain uses TRBV4-3 with TRBJ1-1, with D maybe TRBD1 (5 bases). V dropped 1 base and J dropped 5 bases, with 8 bases sitting between them. Germline CDR1 and CDR2: LGHNA and YSLEER. CDR3 size: 13 residues. The CDR3, as DNA: TGCGCCAGCAGCCAAGCATCAGGGACTGAAGCTTTCTTT. Its protein is CASSQASGTEAFF.

This clone showed up just once. The chain employs TRBV9 and TRBJ2-5; a possible D gene is TRBD1 (5 bases). The CDR3 consists of 14 residues. V lost 4 bases and J 2 bases, leaving 12 bases between the germline ends. CDR1 and CDR2 (germline): SGDLS, YYNGEE. CDR3 bases: TGTGCCAGCAGCTCAGCGACAGAGCAAGAGACCCAGTACTTC. Its translation: CASSSATEQETQYF.